A single sample gave rise to the 9 T cell receptor beta chains below, sequenced in a study of siplizumab effects on memory and regulatory T cells. Sequencing was performed with immunoSEQ multiplex PCR; in TCRdb, only in-frame clones are kept and a portion is missing. The sample consists of approximately 94,000 clones, roughly 93% of them appearing once. Sample: CD8+ T cells sorted from blood. These receptors originate from a human donor in good health.

The rearrangement uses TRBV7-9 and TRBJ1-4; a possible D gene is TRBD1 (6 bases). V lost 4 bases and J lost 8, with 11 bases in between. This CDR3 is 13 amino acids long. Germline V gene lookup returns CDR1 SEHNR and CDR2 FQNEAQ (reference sequence). CDR3 in amino acids: CASSSRGYEKLFF. The CDR3 DNA is TGTGCCAGCAGCTCCAGGGGTTACGAAAAACTGTTTTTT.

The genes are TRBV18 and TRBJ2-3; TRBD2 matches at 7 bases. CDR1 is KGHSH and CDR2 is LQKENI in the germline V gene. The CDR3 consists of 14 residues. The trim removed 5 bases at V and 3 bases at J, leaving 5 bases unmatched. The CDR3 DNA reads TGTGCCAGCTCAAAGGCGGGAGAAACAGATACGCAGTATTTT. Its translation: CASSKAGETDTQYF.

This chain links TRBV29-1 with TRBJ2-2, with D tentatively TRBD2 (6 bases). The CDR3 consists of 15 residues. CDR1 and CDR2 from the germline V gene are SQVTM and ANQGSEA. V was clipped by 7 bases and J by 5 bases, with 20 bases between them. The DNA of the CDR3 is TGCAGCGCCCGAGGGTCGGGAGAATGGACCGGGGAGCTGTTTTTT. Its protein is CSARGSGEWTGELFF.

This clone has only one observation. The gene calls are TRBV25-1 and TRBJ1-2; D is undetermined. In germline, CDR1 is MGHDK, CDR2 SYGVNS. This CDR3 has 13 amino acids. The ends were cut back, 2 bases at V and 5 bases at J, with 9 bases in the middle. CDR3 residues: CASSEPNRYGYTF. CDR3 nucleotide sequence: TGTGCCAGCAGTGAACCGAATCGGTATGGCTACACCTTC.

This clone was detected only once. The gene calls are TRBV4-1 and TRBJ2-4; 10 bases map to TRBD1. V was pared by 4 bases and J by 5 bases, with 5 bases of the junction left unmatched. CDR3 length equals 15 residues. Germline V lookup: CDR1 MGHRA, CDR2 YSYEKL. CDR3 in DNA: TGCGCCAGCAGCCCAACGACAGGGGGCGAAAACATTCAGTACTTC. Translation gives CASSPTTGGENIQYF.

The chain uses TRBV19 and TRBJ1-1; D gene ambiguous. Trimming shortened V by 3 bases and J by 1 base, and 6 bases separated the two germline ends. The CDR3 is 13 amino acids. Germline V gene lookup returns CDR1 LNHDA and CDR2 SQIVND (reference sequence). Written as DNA, the CDR3 is TGTGCCAGTAGTATCTGGGAGAACACTGAAGCTTTCTTT. This sequence encodes CASSIWENTEAFF.

The V call is TRBV4-2, the J call TRBJ2-2; no definite D call. CDR3 size: 15 residues. In germline, CDR1 is LGHNA, CDR2 YNFKEQ. V was shortened by 1 base and J by 3 bases, with 9 bases between the two germline ends. The CDR3 spells CASSQAQSDTGELFF. The CDR3 coding sequence is TGTGCCAGCAGCCAAGCGCAGTCCGACACCGGGGAGCTGTTTTTT.

The V and J genes are TRBV7-9 and TRBJ2-7; D not resolved. Germline-derived CDR1 and CDR2 are SEHNR and FQNEAQ (reference sequence). The CDR3 extends over 14 amino acids. V lost 5 bases and J lost 2, with 13 bases in between. This CDR3 is CASSPSFVTYEQYF. The CDR3 DNA reads TGTGCCAGCAGCCCCTCTTTTGTAACCTACGAGCAGTACTTC.

Comment on this clone: This sample includes further DNA sequences coding for the same CDR3. The V and J genes are TRBV25-1 and TRBJ1-1; no firm D call. Germline-derived CDR1 and CDR2 are MGHDK and SYGVNS. The CDR3 extends over 12 amino acids. Between the trimmed V and J ends, which lost 1 base and 4 bases, there was a span of 4 bases. The CDR3 DNA is TGTGCCAGCAGTGAATGGGGCACTGAAGCTTTCTTT. Residues: CASSEWGTEAFF.